Listed below are T cell receptor beta chains from one sample, sequenced in a study of read filtering for tumor transcriptome and immune sequencing. A single record per CDR3 protein comes from TCRdb applying MiXCR to the reads. The sample shows roughly 130,000 distinct CDR3 sequences, about an eighth of them seen only once. Source material: a population of CD138-negative cells sorted from bone marrow. Receptors were obtained from a donor at least 40 years old with multiple myeloma. The CDR3 runs from the conserved cysteine through the conserved F or W. The D gene is left open where the match is weak. The size entry is marked missing in some rows and otherwise reads once, few, many or a size class.

j_gene: TRBJ2-2; v_gene: TRBV6-2/TRBV6-3; abundance: NA; d_gene: TRBD2; CDR3aa: CASNPQGLAGANTGELFF; CDR3nt: TGTGCCAGCAATCCGCAGGGACTAGCGGGAGCGAACACCGGGGAGCTGTTTTTT
j_gene: TRBJ2-3; v_gene: TRBV19; abundance: many; d_gene: TRBD1; CDR3aa: CASGQGRRHDTQYF; CDR3nt: TGTGCCAGTGGACAGGGGCGTCGTCATGATACGCAGTATTTT
j_gene: TRBJ2-2; v_gene: TRBV5-1; abundance: many; d_gene: NA; CDR3aa: CASSLSAVANGELFF; CDR3nt: TGCGCCAGCAGCTTGTCGGCAGTCGCAAACGGGGAGCTGTTTTTT
j_gene: TRBJ1-6; v_gene: TRBV7-9; abundance: NA; d_gene: NA; CDR3aa: CASSRDNSPLHF; CDR3nt: TGTGCCAGCAGTCGAGATAATTCACCCCTCCACTTT
j_gene: TRBJ2-5; v_gene: TRBV10-3; abundance: many; d_gene: NA; CDR3aa: CAISARAEETQYF; CDR3nt: TGTGCCATCAGTGCACGAGCAGAAGAGACCCAGTACTTC
j_gene: TRBJ2-1; v_gene: TRBV20-1; abundance: many; d_gene: TRBD1; CDR3aa: CSATLPYRDRGYNEQFF; CDR3nt: TGCAGTGCTACCCTACCCTACCGGGACAGGGGATACAATGAGCAGTTCTTC
j_gene: TRBJ2-1; v_gene: TRBV5-1; abundance: many; d_gene: TRBD1; CDR3aa: CASSQDRGVNEQFF; CDR3nt: TGCGCCAGCAGCCAGGACAGGGGCGTCAATGAGCAGTTCTTC
j_gene: TRBJ2-5; v_gene: TRBV29-1; abundance: NA; d_gene: NA; CDR3aa: CSVEDWGGLQYF; CDR3nt: TGCAGCGTTGAAGATTGGGGCGGATTGCAGTACTTC
j_gene: TRBJ1-5; v_gene: TRBV7-2; abundance: NA; d_gene: NA; CDR3aa: CASSLELVGGNSNRPQHF; CDR3nt: TGTGCCAGCAGCTTAGAATTAGTGGGGGGCAATAGCAATCGGCCCCAGCATTTT
j_gene: TRBJ1-3; v_gene: TRBV12-3/TRBV12-4; abundance: many; d_gene: NA; CDR3aa: CASRPWDVLSGNTIYF; CDR3nt: TGTGCCAGCAGGCCCTGGGACGTCCTCTCTGGAAACACCATATATTTT